Presented here are 21 T cell receptor beta chains from one specimen sequenced in a study of molecular identifiers for immune sequencing clone quantification. TCRdb reprocessed the PCR reads with MiXCR, giving one entry per CDR3 protein. The sample shows about 500,000 distinct CDR3 sequences, roughly 23% of them seen only once. Sequencing input: naive CD8+ T cells from blood, with Jurkat cell RNA spiked in. This sample's subset: FACS-sorted CD8+CD4-CCR7+CD45RA+ naive T cells. The source is a human donor in good health. Some libraries in this study had Jurkat cell RNA spiked in.

Many counts were recorded for this clonotype. The chain couples TRBV12-3 or TRBV12-4 to TRBJ1-1; 8 positions match TRBD1. The CDR3 has 15 residues. V gave up 5 bases and J gave up 1 base; unmatched junction bases: 6. The CDR3 is CASSAVTGANTEAFF. CDR3 in DNA: TGTGCCAGCAGTGCTGTGACAGGGGCGAACACTGAAGCTTTCTTT.

This rearrangement joins TRBV19 to TRBJ2-5; 9 bases align to TRBD1. V lost 4 bases to trimming and J lost 0 bases; unmatched junction nucleotides: 9. This CDR3 is 17 amino acids long. CDR1 and CDR2 from the germline V gene are LNHDA and SQIVND (reference sequence). CDR3 sequence (DNA): TGTGCCAGTAGTAGATCACAGGGGGCGGAATACCAAGAGACCCAGTACTTC. Residues: CASSRSQGAEYQETQYF.

Points on this clonotype: The junction does not match germline at one end; this may be a read error. This chain connects TRBV18 to TRBJ1-1; D is unresolved. This CDR3 is built from 17 residues. CDR1 is KGHSH, CDR2 LQKENI, per germline. This CDR3 reads CAGSSSDAGIWNTEAFF. Written as DNA, the CDR3 is TGTGCCGGCTCATCTTCGGACGCCGGAATATGGAACACTGAAGCTTTCTTT. The whole variable domain, remainder taken from reference TRBV18 and TRBJ1-1, is NAGVMQNPRHLVRRRGQEARLRCSPMKGHSHVYWYRQLPEEGLKFMVYLQKENIIDESGMPKERFSAEFPKEGPSILRIQQVVRGDSAAYFCAGSSSDAGIWNTEAFFGQGTRLTVV.

The chain links TRBV19 to TRBJ1-5; D is ambiguous. CDR3 size: 15 residues. The V end was cut by 3 bases, the J end by 0 bases, with 9 bases between. Germline V gives CDR1 LNHDA, CDR2 SQIVND (reference sequence). CDR3 loop: CASSIGRLSNQPQHF. Written as DNA, the CDR3 is TGTGCCAGTAGTATTGGACGGCTTAGCAATCAGCCCCAGCATTTT.

This clonotype was detected a few times. The rearrangement links TRBV19 to TRBJ2-7, with D uncertain. CDR3 length: 12 residues. Trimming took 5 bases from V and 6 from J, leaving 11 bases between them. The germline V gene encodes CDR1 LNHDA and CDR2 SQIVND (reference sequence). Here the CDR3 reads CASSPPNSEQYF. The DNA for the CDR3 is TGTGCCAGTAGTCCCCCGAACTCCGAGCAGTACTTC.

This clonotype was observed at least ten times. This chain uses TRBV19 with TRBJ1-5; D perhaps matches TRBD1 (5 bases). Germline-derived CDR1 and CDR2 are LNHDA and SQIVND (reference sequence). This CDR3 is built from 16 residues. Trimming stripped 7 bases from V and 7 bases from J, with 23 bases between. The CDR3 protein is CASNTPWVGTEQPQHF. The CDR3 DNA reads as TGTGCCAGTAACACCCCGTGGGTTGGGACCGAACAGCCCCAGCATTTT.

This clonotype was counted many times. The J gene is TRBJ1-1, the V gene TRBV20-1, with a weak D call TRBD1 (5 bases). The CDR3 extends over 12 amino acids. CDR1 is DFQATT, CDR2 SNEGSKA, per germline (reference sequence). The V end lost 4 bases, the J end lost 3 bases, and 9 bases lay between the germline ends. CDR3 sequence reads: CSAIQVYTEAFF. CDR3 coding DNA: TGCAGTGCTATACAGGTGTACACTGAAGCTTTCTTT.

This clonotype was seen many times. V usage is TRBV9 and J usage is TRBJ2-2; tentative D call: TRBD2 (6 bases). Germline V gene sequence: CDR1 SGDLS, CDR2 YYNGEE. CDR3 length: 16 amino acids. Trimming left V 0 bases short and J 7 bases short, with 16 bases between. As DNA, the CDR3 is TGTGCCAGCAGCGTAGACGGGACTCTTCGGCACGGGGAGCTGTTTTTT. Protein: CASSVDGTLRHGELFF.

This clonotype was recorded at least ten times. The chain links TRBV19 to TRBJ2-1, with 8 bases lining up with TRBD2. CDR1 and CDR2 (germline): LNHDA, SQIVND (reference sequence). V gave up 7 bases and J gave up 9 bases; unmatched junction bases: 5. The CDR3 is 12 residues long. For the CDR3, the DNA is TGTGCCAGTACTGGACTAGCCGGTGAGCAGTTCTTC. It translates to CASTGLAGEQFF.

The CDR3 loop is CSATDDTQYF. The CDR3 nucleotides are TGCAGTGCGACCGACGATACGCAGTATTTT. The chain recombines TRBV20-1 with TRBJ2-3; D is undetermined. This CDR3 is built from 10 residues. Germline V gives CDR1 DFQATT, CDR2 SNEGSKA (reference sequence). V was clipped by 6 bases and J by 6 bases, with 7 bases between them.

In its sample, this clonotype was seen a few times. The chain joins TRBV23-1 to TRBJ2-3; either TRBD1 or TRBD2 may fit D (5 bases each). TRBV23-1 is identified as an open reading frame with a role that is uncertain. V was shortened by 2 bases and J by 0 bases, with 18 bases between the two germline ends. The CDR3 runs to 18 residues. The CDR3 loop reads CASSQIRGILHSTDTQYF. The DNA for the CDR3 is TGCGCCAGCAGTCAAATCCGGGGCATACTCCATAGCACAGATACGCAGTATTTT.

Details on this clonotype: A much larger clone is a single base away; this may be a read error. As the CDR3 is not closed by the conserved phenylalanine or tryptophan, this likely results from a read error. The chain is built from TRBV7-9 and TRBJ2-5; D perhaps matches TRBD2 (6 bases). From germline, CDR1 is SEHNR and CDR2 FQNEAQ (reference sequence). Trimming removed 4 bases at V and 4 bases at J, with 10 bases between. The CDR3 runs 13 residues. The CDR3, as DNA: TGTGCCAGCAGCTCCCCGGGACTAGAGACCCAGTACTGC. Its protein product is CASSSPGLETQYC.

This clonotype showed up just a few times. The rearrangement joins TRBV5-6 to TRBJ2-3; 7 bases align to TRBD1. This CDR3 has 15 residues. V gave up 0 bases and J gave up 1 base; unmatched junction bases: 2. The germline CDR1 and CDR2 sequences are SGHDT and YYEEEE. CDR3 coding DNA: TGTGCCAGCAGCTTGGCTACAGGGGGCACAGATACGCAGTATTTT. It codes for CASSLATGGTDTQYF.

This clonotype was recorded a few times. The chain has TRBV30 and TRBJ1-6; the D is unclear. Trimming stripped 3 bases from V and 9 bases from J, with 6 bases between. Germline CDR1 and CDR2: GTSNPN and SVGIG (reference sequence). The CDR3 loop spans 11 amino acids. CDR3 DNA sequence: TGTGCCTGGAGGATGGCTTCACCCCTCCACTTT. This sequence encodes CAWRMASPLHF.

This clonotype was counted ten times or more. The chain combines TRBV29-1 with TRBJ2-7, with D possibly called TRBD1 or TRBD2 (5 bases each). This CDR3 has 15 amino acids. Germline CDR1 is SQVTM and CDR2 is ANQGSEA. V lost 4 bases, J lost 7 bases, and 23 bases lay in between. CDR3 loop: CSVVGENTSSGEQYF. CDR3 bases: TGCAGCGTTGTAGGGGAAAACACCTCGTCGGGGGAGCAGTACTTC.

A note on this clonotype: A read error may be the cause here, since a much bigger clone is one base away. The V call is TRBV2, the J call TRBJ1-5; D gene ambiguous. The CDR3 is made up of 14 amino acids. V was cut by 4 bases and J by 3 bases, with 10 bases left in between. The germline gives CDR1 SNHLY, CDR2 FYNNEI. The CDR3 here is CASSGYGVNQPQHF. The CDR3 region has the DNA TGTGCCAGCAGTGGATACGGCGTCAATCAGCCCCAGCATTTT.

J is TRBJ2-7 and V is TRBV5-6; tentative D call: TRBD1 (7 bases). Germline-derived CDR1 and CDR2 are SGHDT and YYEEEE. The CDR3 consists of 13 residues. V shed 4 bases and J shed 9 bases, with 17 bases lying between them. The CDR3 region has the DNA TGTGCCAGCAGCCCTAGGGGGGACAGAGGGCAGTACTTC. This gives the protein CASSPRGDRGQYF.

This clonotype was counted many times. This chain connects TRBV6-5 to TRBJ2-1, with 9 positions matching TRBD2. CDR1 and CDR2 from the germline V gene are MNHEY and SVGAGI. V trimming: 4 bases; J trimming: 3 bases; junction bases outside the gene matches: 1. This CDR3 comprises 14 residues. The DNA for the CDR3 is TGTGCCAGCAGTTGGCGGGGGGGCTACAATGAGCAGTTCTTC. This translates into CASSWRGGYNEQFF.

This clonotype was picked up a small number of times. This chain connects TRBV9 to TRBJ2-5, with D perhaps TRBD1 (6 bases). V was shortened by 0 bases and J by 3 bases, with 6 bases between the two germline ends. The CDR3 has 13 residues. Germline-derived CDR1 and CDR2 are SGDLS and YYNGEE. The CDR3 is CASSVDREETQYF. DNA for the CDR3: TGTGCCAGCAGCGTAGACAGGGAAGAGACCCAGTACTTC.

On this clonotype itself: A much larger clone sits a single nucleotide away, making a read error possible. The chain carries TRBV12-3 or TRBV12-4 and TRBJ2-3, with D possibly being TRBD1 (6 bases). The CDR3 spans 14 residues. CDR3: CASSLQGPPDTQCF. The CDR3 DNA reads TGTGCCAGCAGTTTACAGGGGCCCCCGGATACGCAGTGTTTT.

This chain uses TRBV7-9 with TRBJ2-1; D gene uncertain. The V end was cut by 5 bases, the J end by 9 bases, with 20 bases between. From germline, CDR1 is SEHNR and CDR2 FQNEAQ (reference sequence). The CDR3 has 15 residues. The CDR3 DNA follows: TGTGCCAGCAGCCCCGGGCCAAGGAGTAACGGTGAGCAGTTCTTC. Amino acid sequence: CASSPGPRSNGEQFF.